Below, 31 T cell receptor beta chains from the same sample are listed, as sequenced in a study of T cells after yellow fever vaccination. TCRdb called the 5' RACE reads again in MiXCR, with one record for every CDR3 protein. Among just under 600,000 distinct CDR3 sequences, 13% were seen once, and the ten largest hold 11% to 15%. The source material was PBMCs, sampled on the day of the yellow fever booster vaccination. Receptors originate from a young man who received the YFV17D yellow fever vaccine.

The chain employs TRBV6-2 or TRBV6-3 and TRBJ2-1, with D tentatively TRBD2 (5 bases). Germline loops: CDR1 MNHEY, CDR2 SVGEGT. The CDR3 spans 16 residues. Trimming took 3 bases from V and 2 from J, leaving 14 bases between them. The CDR3 DNA is TGTGCCAGCAGTTATAAAGGGAGTAGCCCCTACAATGAGCAGTTCTTC. Translation: CASSYKGSSPYNEQFF.

The gene calls are TRBV6-1 and TRBJ1-5; no reliable D call. V dropped 1 base and J dropped 7 bases, with 8 bases sitting between them. The CDR3 is 13 amino acids. Germline V gene lookup returns CDR1 MNHNS and CDR2 SASEGT. The CDR3 DNA follows: TGTGCCAGCAGTGAAGGATCGGTCCAGCCCCAGCATTTT. Its translation is CASSEGSVQPQHF.

This clonotype was observed a few times. V is TRBV7-6 and J is TRBJ2-3; D ambiguous. Germline lookup yields CDR1 SGHVS and CDR2 FNYEAQ. V was trimmed by 4 bases and J by 2 bases, leaving 10 bases between them. This CDR3 spans 14 amino acids. The CDR3: CASSSAPLTDTQYF. CDR3 nucleotides: TGTGCCAGCAGCTCTGCCCCCCTCACAGATACGCAGTATTTT. Variable domain in full (rest from reference TRBV7-6 and TRBJ2-3): GAGVSQSPRYKVTKRGQDVALRCDPISGHVSLYWYRQALGQGPEFLTYFNYEAQQDKSGLPNDRFSAERPEGSISTLTIQRTEQRDSAMYRCASSSAPLTDTQYFGPGTRLTVL.

This clonotype was found a few times. V and J are TRBV7-2 and TRBJ1-5; a possible D gene is TRBD1 (6 bases). Trimming cost V 5 bases and J 2 bases, with 16 bases left between them. The CDR3 is 16 residues long. Germline values: CDR1 SGHTA, CDR2 FQGNSA. The CDR3 here is CASSQQGSNGNQPQHF. The DNA for the CDR3 is TGTGCCAGCAGCCAACAGGGATCCAACGGCAATCAGCCCCAGCATTTT.

The rearrangement joins TRBV20-1 to TRBJ2-5, with 9 bases identical to TRBD2. Per germline, CDR1 DFQATT and CDR2 SNEGSKA (reference sequence). The junction had 7 bases not matched to a gene; V was cut back by 0 bases and J by 5 bases. The CDR3 has 15 residues. CDR3 sequence: CSARDPGLAGETQYF. The CDR3 DNA reads as TGCAGTGCTAGAGATCCCGGCCTAGCGGGGGAGACCCAGTACTTC.

The chain combines TRBV12-3 or TRBV12-4 with TRBJ2-1; 7 bases line up with TRBD2. Unmatched junction bases numbered 6, after V lost 3 bases and J lost 7 bases. This CDR3 is built from 14 residues. This chain's CDR3 is CASSFHPGRNEQFF. The DNA for the CDR3 is TGTGCCAGCAGTTTTCATCCCGGGAGGAATGAGCAGTTCTTC.

This clonotype showed up just a few times. The rearrangement uses TRBV20-1 and TRBJ2-2; 8 nucleotides align to TRBD2. CDR1 and CDR2 from the germline V gene are DFQATT and SNEGSKA (reference sequence). This CDR3 has 18 amino acids. J was trimmed by 7 bases and V by 7 bases; bases with no gene match: 23. The CDR3 protein is CSVPGLGVSALGRGELFF. The DNA for the CDR3 is TGCAGTGTTCCGGGACTAGGGGTTTCTGCGTTGGGTCGCGGGGAGCTGTTTTTT.

In this sample, this clonotype turned up once. The chain couples TRBV20-1 to TRBJ2-3; 11 bases are shared with TRBD2. V trimming: 6 bases; J trimming: 4 bases; junction bases outside the gene matches: 9. This CDR3 region has 15 residues. Germline lookup yields CDR1 DFQATT and CDR2 SNEGSKA (reference sequence). The CDR3 loop is CSATRTSGSPDTQYF. The CDR3 coding sequence is TGCAGTGCCACACGAACTAGCGGGAGTCCAGATACGCAGTATTTT.

This clonotype was found a few times. V and J are TRBV12-3 or TRBV12-4 and TRBJ2-6, with a tentative D call TRBD2 (5 bases). The CDR3 runs to 15 residues. V dropped 5 bases and J dropped 2 bases, with 10 bases sitting between them. The CDR3 bases are TGTGCCAGCAGTGAGGGTGTCGCTGGGGCCAACGTCCTGACTTTC. Amino acids: CASSEGVAGANVLTF.

This clonotype was seen a few times. The chain has TRBV9 and TRBJ2-3; 7 nucleotides agree with TRBD2. Unmatched junction bases numbered 16, after V lost 4 bases and J lost 5 bases. Germline V gives CDR1 SGDLS, CDR2 YYNGEE. The CDR3 consists of 17 residues. The CDR3 reads CASSKSGGRAGVDTQYF. The CDR3 region has the DNA TGTGCCAGCAGCAAAAGTGGAGGGAGGGCCGGTGTAGATACGCAGTATTTT.

This sequence joins TRBV11-2 and TRBJ2-1; 13 bases map to TRBD2. V lost 5 bases to trimming and J lost 0 bases; unmatched junction nucleotides: 7. The CDR3 runs 18 residues. The germline V gene has CDR1 SGHAT and CDR2 FQNNGV. CDR3 amino acids: CASSPGLAGALSYNEQFF. DNA of the CDR3: TGTGCCAGCAGCCCAGGACTAGCGGGAGCTCTCTCCTACAATGAGCAGTTCTTC.

This clonotype was observed a handful of times. The chain joins TRBV12-3 or TRBV12-4 to TRBJ2-6; no reliable D call. CDR3 length: 15 amino acids. Trimming removed 1 base at V and 1 base at J, with 5 bases between. The CDR3 here is CASSLVLSGANVLTF. CDR3 nucleotide sequence: TGTGCCAGCAGTTTAGTGCTGTCTGGGGCCAACGTCCTGACTTTC.

This clonotype was counted ten times or more. The rearrangement joins TRBV18 to TRBJ2-1, with D possibly TRBD1 on 5 matching bases. The CDR3 length is 12 residues. V was cut by 3 bases and J by 13 bases, with 13 bases left in between. Germline CDR1 reads KGHSH; CDR2 reads LQKENI. The CDR3, as DNA: TGTGCCAGCTCACCTAGGGGAATTCAACAGTTCTTC. This codes for CASSPRGIQQFF.

The chain couples TRBV5-1 to TRBJ2-1; D is unclear. The CDR3 length is 13 residues. V shed 1 base and J shed 4 bases, with 6 bases lying between them. Germline V gene lookup returns CDR1 SGHRS and CDR2 YFSETQ. CDR3 sequence: CASSLYHYNEQFF. The CDR3 nucleotides are TGCGCCAGCAGCTTGTATCATTACAATGAGCAGTTCTTC.

The chain uses TRBV27 and TRBJ1-1; 7 bases align to TRBD1. Germline V gene data show CDR1 as MNHEY and CDR2 as SMNVEV (reference sequence). V trimming: 7 bases; J trimming: 9 bases; junction bases outside the gene matches: 17. The CDR3 runs to 15 residues. The CDR3 nucleotides are TGTGCCAGCACCTCGGACAGGTGGGACCAGGCGCAAGCTTTCTTT. It is translated as CASTSDRWDQAQAFF.

In this sample, this clonotype turned up a few times. V is TRBV2 and J is TRBJ2-7, with D perhaps being TRBD1 or TRBD2 (6 bases each). Germline V CDR1 and CDR2: SNHLY, FYNNEI. The CDR3 loop spans 11 amino acids. V was clipped by 6 bases and J by 5 bases, with 8 bases between them. DNA of the CDR3: TGTGCCAGCAGGGAGGGGGACGAGCAGTACTTC. It encodes CASREGDEQYF.

This clonotype was seen repeatedly, ten times or more. V gene TRBV4-3 combines with J gene TRBJ2-3; possibly TRBD2 for D (5 bases). Germline lookup yields CDR1 LGHNA and CDR2 YSLEER. This CDR3 contains 15 residues. The V end lost 4 bases, the J end lost 1 base, and 12 bases lay between the germline ends. This chain's CDR3 is CASSPRGLGTDTQYF. The DNA of the CDR3 is TGCGCCAGCAGCCCCCGGGGTCTAGGCACAGATACGCAGTATTTT.

The J gene is TRBJ2-2, the V gene TRBV18; the D gene is possibly TRBD2 (5 bases). Trimming cost V 2 bases and J 1 base, with 11 bases left between them. Germline V lookup: CDR1 KGHSH, CDR2 LQKENI. There are 16 residues in the CDR3. CDR3 in amino acids: CASSPGSGRNTGELFF. CDR3 bases: TGTGCCAGCTCACCAGGCAGCGGTCGGAACACCGGGGAGCTGTTTTTT. The full variable domain, with the rest looked up from reference TRBV18 and TRBJ2-2, is NAGVMQNPRHLVRRRGQEARLRCSPMKGHSHVYWYRQLPEEGLKFMVYLQKENIIDESGMPKERFSAEFPKEGPSILRIQQVVRGDSAAYFCASSPGSGRNTGELFFGEGSRLTVL.

This clonotype was counted only a few times. The gene calls are TRBV12-3 or TRBV12-4 and TRBJ1-6; 7 bases match TRBD1. V shed 5 bases, J shed 3 bases, and the junction held 7 bases outside the gene matches. The CDR3 consists of 16 residues. CDR3 in amino acids: CASSPGQSFYNSPLHF. The CDR3 coding sequence is TGTGCCAGCAGTCCGGGACAGAGCTTCTATAATTCACCCCTCCACTTT.

This chain links TRBV5-1 with TRBJ2-1; TRBD2 might be the D (5 bases). This CDR3 comprises 14 residues. The V and J ends lost 4 bases and 2 bases respectively, with 10 bases between them. The V gene's germline CDR1 is SGHRS and CDR2 YFSETQ. This chain's CDR3 is CASSEGMTYNEQFF. CDR3 DNA sequence: TGCGCCAGCAGCGAGGGAATGACCTACAATGAGCAGTTCTTC.

This chain connects TRBV3-1 to TRBJ1-2, with D unclear. The CDR3 is 12 residues long. Deletions cut 0 bases from V and 14 bases from J, with 13 bases between. Germline V gives CDR1 LGHDT, CDR2 YNNKEL (reference sequence). CDR3 in DNA: TGTGCCAGCAGCCAAGAGGGCAGGAGGTTAACCTTC. Amino acids: CASSQEGRRLTF.

DNA of the CDR3: TGCAGTGCCCACGGGACTAGCCTAGCCAAAAACATTCAGTACTTC. The encoded protein is CSAHGTSLAKNIQYF. The chain uses TRBV20-1 and TRBJ2-4; 9 positions agree with TRBD2. Germline-derived CDR1 and CDR2 are DFQATT and SNEGSKA (reference sequence). The CDR3 has 15 residues. J gave up 0 bases and V 6 bases, and 6 bases lay outside the gene matches.

The V gene is TRBV20-1, the J gene TRBJ2-2; 8 bases match TRBD2. V was clipped by 6 bases and J by 7 bases; unmatched bases: 10. The CDR3 covers 14 residues. CDR1 and CDR2 from the germline V gene are DFQATT and SNEGSKA (reference sequence). The CDR3 DNA is TGCAGTGCAGCGGCGGGAGGCCACGGCGGGGAGCTGTTTTTT. This gives the protein CSAAAGGHGGELFF.

The sample holds many counts of this clonotype. The V call is TRBV20-1, the J call TRBJ1-1; D perhaps matches TRBD1 (5 bases). The germline V and J ends were trimmed by 5 bases and 1 base, with 23 bases remaining between them. The CDR3 is 17 residues long. Germline values: CDR1 DFQATT, CDR2 SNEGSKA (reference sequence). This CDR3 reads CSALAITPQGPNTEAFF. The CDR3, as DNA: TGCAGTGCTCTTGCAATTACCCCTCAGGGACCGAACACTGAAGCTTTCTTT.

A few counts support this clonotype. The chain recombines TRBV9 with TRBJ1-4; D gene uncertain. The CDR3 contains 14 residues. Germline V gene lookup returns CDR1 SGDLS and CDR2 YYNGEE. V was pared by 0 bases and J by 7 bases, with 10 bases between. The CDR3 here is CASSVGGNGEKLFF. Written as DNA, the CDR3 is TGTGCCAGCAGCGTAGGAGGGAATGGTGAAAAACTGTTTTTT. Full variable domain (remainder filled in from reference TRBV9 and TRBJ1-4): DSGVTQTPKHLITATGQRVTLRCSPRSGDLSVYWYQQSLDQGLQFLIQYYNGEERAKGNILERFSAQQFPDLHSELNLSSLELGDSALYFCASSVGGNGEKLFFGSGTQLSVL.

The chain joins TRBV20-1 to TRBJ1-1; D perhaps matches TRBD1 (6 bases). The CDR3 has 15 residues. CDR1 and CDR2 from the germline V gene are DFQATT and SNEGSKA (reference sequence). Trimming stripped 1 base from V and 4 bases from J, with 16 bases between. In DNA form, the CDR3 reads TGCAGTGCTAGAGGGGCGGGGGGCAGGAGCACTGAAGCTTTCTTT. This gives the protein CSARGAGGRSTEAFF.

This clonotype was seen at least ten times. The CDR3 protein is CASSSGTSGGETGELFF. The CDR3 nucleotides are TGCGCCAGCAGCTCCGGGACTAGCGGGGGAGAGACCGGGGAGCTGTTTTTT. The chain couples TRBV5-1 to TRBJ2-2; the match to TRBD2 covers 14 bases. Germline values: CDR1 SGHRS, CDR2 YFSETQ. The CDR3 spans 17 residues. J lost 5 bases, V lost 3 bases, and 6 bases had no gene match.

The chain recombines TRBV3-1 with TRBJ1-3; no definite D call. The germline V and J ends were trimmed by 0 bases and 4 bases, with 19 bases remaining between them. The CDR3 is 18 residues long. Germline V gene data show CDR1 as LGHDT and CDR2 as YNNKEL (reference sequence). CDR3 protein: CASSQEGGGSFVGNTIYF. CDR3 DNA: TGTGCCAGCAGCCAAGAAGGAGGCGGCTCTTTTGTCGGAAACACCATATATTTT.

This clonotype was counted a few times. V usage is TRBV2 and J usage is TRBJ2-5; 12 bases map to TRBD2. The V gene end was trimmed by 0 bases and the J gene end by 5 bases; junction bases not matched to a gene: 4. Per the germline V gene, CDR1 is SNHLY and CDR2 is FYNNEI. The CDR3 has 16 amino acids. The CDR3 nucleotides are TGTGCCAGCAGTGAAGCGCCTAGCGGGAGGGCGGAGACCCAGTACTTC. Residues: CASSEAPSGRAETQYF.

This rearrangement joins TRBV12-3 or TRBV12-4 to TRBJ2-3; no firm D call. The V end lost 2 bases, the J end lost 5 bases, and 11 bases lay between the germline ends. The CDR3 has 14 residues. In nucleotides, the CDR3 is TGTGCCAGCAGTTTATTGACTCCTAAAGATACGCAGTATTTT. Protein product: CASSLLTPKDTQYF.

This clonotype was picked up a small number of times. V usage is TRBV27 and J usage is TRBJ2-7, with 12 bases that match TRBD2. Trimming cost V 2 bases and J 7 bases; bases outside gene matches: 3. Germline V gives CDR1 MNHEY, CDR2 SMNVEV (reference sequence). This CDR3 is 14 amino acids long. The CDR3 DNA follows: TGTGCCAGCAGTTTAGGCGGACTAGCGGGGGAGCAGTACTTC. Amino acids: CASSLGGLAGEQYF.